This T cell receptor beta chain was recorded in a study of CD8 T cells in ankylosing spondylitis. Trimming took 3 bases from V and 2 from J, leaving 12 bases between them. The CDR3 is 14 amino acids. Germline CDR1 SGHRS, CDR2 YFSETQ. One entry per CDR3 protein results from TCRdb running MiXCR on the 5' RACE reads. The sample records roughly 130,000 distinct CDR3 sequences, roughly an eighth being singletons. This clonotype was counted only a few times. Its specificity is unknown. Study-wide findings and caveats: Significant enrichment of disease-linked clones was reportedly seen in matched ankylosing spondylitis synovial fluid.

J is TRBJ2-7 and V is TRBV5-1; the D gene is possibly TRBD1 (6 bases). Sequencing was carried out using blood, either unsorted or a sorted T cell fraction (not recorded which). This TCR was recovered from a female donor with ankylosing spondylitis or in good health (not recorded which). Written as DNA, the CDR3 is TGCGCCAGCAGCTATCGGACAGAAACCTACGAGCAGTACTTC. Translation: CASSYRTETYEQYF. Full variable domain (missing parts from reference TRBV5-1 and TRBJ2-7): KAGVTQTPRYLIKTRGQQVTLSCSPISGHRSVSWYQQTPGQGLQFLFEYFSETQRNKGNFPGRFSGRQFSNSRSEMNVSTLELGDSALYLCASSYRTETYEQYFGPGTRLTVT.